This TCR beta chain derives from a study of T cell responses to AZD1222 COVID-19 vaccine. General study findings and limits: Dominant at 160-218 and 743-854, vaccine-associated CD4 TCRs also spanned spike.

With respect to this clone: Antigen: not known.

The germline V and J ends were trimmed by 6 bases and 1 base, with 10 bases remaining between them. In germline, CDR1 is MNHEY, CDR2 SVGAGI. The CDR3 loop spans 14 amino acids. Some clones are missing from TCRdb's copy, which holds only in-frame ones; the method was immunoSEQ multiplex PCR. The table records 95,000 to 150,000 clones, about 90% of them present only once. This TCR derives from an adult in good health. The sequencing here drew on peripheral blood, taken on day 0 of AZD1222 vaccination. The gene calls are TRBV6-5 and TRBJ2-4, with D perhaps being TRBD1 or TRBD2 (7 bases each). CDR3 in DNA: TGTGCCAGCAGCCAGGGGGGGGCCAAAAACATTCAGTACTTC. Its protein product is CASSQGGAKNIQYF.